A selection of T cell receptor beta chains follows, all from one sample in a study of T-cell reconstitution after alpha-beta-depleted transplantation in children. TCRdb used MiXCR to reprocess the PCR reads, holding one entry per CDR3 protein. Among roughly 300,000 distinct CDR3 sequences listed, 11% were seen once. The sequences come from peripheral blood, collected 180 days after TCRalphabeta/CD19-depleted stem cell transplant. The receptors here all came from a male patient aged 2-10 years who had a stem cell transplant for chronic granulomatous disease, so the T cells may come from the graft donor. Both conserved end residues are part of each CDR3. The D gene is left open where the match is weak. The size of a clone is reported for some rows only, either as once, few or many, or as a class for expanded clones.

NA	many	TRBV7-6	TRBJ1-1	CASSSESLMNTEAFF	TGTGCCAGCAGCTCCGAGTCCCTTATGAACACTGAAGCTTTCTTT
TRBD1	many	TRBV28	TRBJ2-3	CASAAGTGHTDTQYF	TGTGCCAGCGCTGCCGGGACAGGGCACACAGATACGCAGTATTTT
NA	many	TRBV4-3	TRBJ2-1	CASSQDEGGPSYNEQFF	TGCGCCAGCAGCCAAGATGAGGGCGGACCCTCCTACAATGAGCAGTTCTTC
NA	NA	TRBV5-3	TRBJ2-1	CARSPRERTYNEQFF	TGTGCCAGAAGCCCGAGGGAGAGGACCTACAATGAGCAGTTCTTC
TRBD2	NA	TRBV30	TRBJ2-2	CAWSGAGGFFGELFF	TGTGCCTGGAGTGGAGCGGGAGGATTTTTCGGGGAGCTGTTTTTT
TRBD1	many	TRBV20-1	TRBJ1-1	CSARDSGQANTEAFF	TGCAGTGCTAGAGATTCGGGACAGGCGAACACTGAAGCTTTCTTT
NA	NA	TRBV19	TRBJ2-7	CASSASGAHPYEQYF	TGTGCCAGTAGTGCTTCAGGGGCCCACCCATACGAGCAGTACTTC
TRBD2	many	TRBV6-5	TRBJ2-2	CASSYRRDWYSGRAAGELFF	TGTGCCAGCAGTTACCGACGGGATTGGTATAGCGGGAGGGCCGCGGGGGAGCTGTTTTTT
TRBD2	many	TRBV5-1	TRBJ2-7	CASSLSGDSYEQYF	TGCGCCAGCAGCTTGAGCGGGGACTCCTACGAGCAGTACTTC
NA	many	TRBV2	TRBJ2-5	CASSEGNLYQETQYF	TGTGCCAGCAGTGAGGGTAACTTGTACCAAGAGACCCAGTACTTC
NA	few	TRBV7-8	TRBJ2-3	CASKSKDGAVGGGTDTQYF	TGTGCCAGCAAGTCGAAGGACGGCGCAGTGGGCGGGGGCACAGATACGCAGTATTTT
NA	many	TRBV7-2	TRBJ1-3	CASSLIRAGNTIYF	TGTGCCAGCAGCCTCATTCGGGCTGGAAACACCATATATTTT
NA	many	TRBV28	TRBJ1-6	CASMSGYTLHF	TGTGCCAGCATGTCAGGATACACCCTCCACTTT
NA	many	TRBV20-1	TRBJ2-7	CSARGIGARNYEQYF	TGCAGTGCTAGAGGCATCGGGGCAAGGAACTACGAGCAGTACTTC
NA	many	TRBV29-1	TRBJ2-7	CSVVGTHHYEQYF	TGCAGCGTTGTGGGGACGCACCACTACGAGCAGTACTTC
NA	many	TRBV7-2	TRBJ2-7	CASSLKEFPYEQYF	TGTGCCAGCAGCTTAAAGGAGTTCCCCTACGAGCAGTACTTC
TRBD1	many	TRBV20-1	TRBJ2-2	CSARHRGRFNTGELFF	TGCAGTGCTAGGCACAGGGGGCGTTTTAACACCGGGGAGCTGTTTTTT
TRBD1	many	TRBV7-8	TRBJ2-1	CASSLGQGMGEQFF	TGTGCCAGCAGCTTAGGACAGGGGATGGGTGAGCAGTTCTTC
NA	NA	TRBV7-3	TRBJ2-5	CASSLGLEETQYF	TGTGCCAGCAGCCTCGGACTGGAAGAGACCCAGTACTTC
TRBD2	many	TRBV4-3	TRBJ2-5	CASSQETGGTQYF	TGCGCCAGCAGCCAAGAGACGGGAGGGACCCAGTACTTC
NA	many	TRBV20-1	TRBJ2-7	CSASPPQDGLRGQYF	TGCAGTGCTAGTCCCCCCCAGGACGGGTTACGCGGGCAGTACTTC
TRBD1	many	TRBV11-2	TRBJ2-5	CASSRDRGKETQYF	TGTGCCAGCAGCCGGGACAGGGGCAAAGAGACCCAGTACTTC
NA	many	TRBV27	TRBJ1-4	CASSSSPGPRVATNEKLFF	TGTGCCAGCAGTTCCTCCCCGGGGCCCCGGGTTGCAACTAATGAAAAACTGTTTTTT
NA	many	TRBV29-1	TRBJ2-3	CSVEGGGDTQYF	TGCAGCGTTGAGGGCGGAGGAGATACGCAGTATTTT
TRBD2	many	TRBV28	TRBJ2-2	CASTSGPNTGELFF	TGTGCCAGCACTAGCGGGCCGAACACCGGGGAGCTGTTTTTT
NA	many	TRBV20-1	TRBJ2-7	CSASSYSRRDRGEQYF	TGCAGTGCTAGCTCCTACTCCAGGCGGGACCGCGGCGAGCAGTACTTC
NA	many	TRBV20-1	TRBJ2-7	CSARTLSAGPLQTYEQYF	TGCAGTGCTAGAACCTTATCGGCGGGTCCACTCCAAACCTACGAGCAGTACTTC
NA	many	TRBV12-3/TRBV12-4	TRBJ2-2	CASSLHGGANTGELFF	TGTGCCAGCAGTCTCCATGGGGGAGCGAACACCGGGGAGCTGTTTTTT
TRBD1	many	TRBV15	TRBJ1-6	CATSQGANNSPLHF	TGTGCCACCAGCCAGGGGGCAAATAATTCACCCCTCCACTTT
NA	many	TRBV12-3/TRBV12-4	TRBJ1-1	CASKTAGDRTEAFF	TGTGCCAGCAAAACCGCGGGGGATCGGACTGAAGCTTTCTTT
NA	many	TRBV5-1	TRBJ2-3	CASSLAYSLRRRTDTQYF	TGCGCCAGCAGCTTGGCCTATTCACTACGGAGGCGCACAGATACGCAGTATTTT
NA	many	TRBV7-8	TRBJ2-7	CASSQLGSSYEQYF	TGTGCCAGCAGCCAGCTGGGTAGCTCCTACGAGCAGTACTTC
NA	many	TRBV20-1	TRBJ2-1	CSARDRGANSYNEQFF	TGCAGTGCTAGAGATCGGGGGGCAAATTCCTACAATGAGCAGTTCTTC
NA	many	TRBV5-6	TRBJ2-7	CASSLRGHRDYEQYF	TGTGCCAGCAGCTTAAGGGGACACCGCGACTACGAGCAGTACTTC
NA	many	TRBV5-1	TRBJ2-1	CASSLGGHEQFF	TGCGCCAGCAGCTTGGGGGGACATGAGCAGTTCTTC
TRBD1	many	TRBV5-1	TRBJ2-1	CASSFGDRGLYNEQFF	TGCGCCAGCAGCTTTGGGGACAGGGGTTTATACAATGAGCAGTTCTTC
TRBD1	many	TRBV3-1	TRBJ2-1	CASSQGQGMIEQFF	TGTGCCAGCAGCCAGGGACAGGGGATGATTGAGCAGTTCTTC
NA	many	TRBV10-3	TRBJ2-7	CAIRPGGGEQYF	TGTGCCATCAGGCCAGGTGGTGGGGAGCAGTACTTC
TRBD1	many	TRBV5-1	TRBJ2-1	CASSLVGTGGEQFF	TGCGCCAGCAGCTTGGTTGGGACAGGGGGTGAGCAGTTCTTC
NA	many	TRBV6-5	TRBJ1-2	CASSYLGGYGYTF	TGTGCCAGCAGTTATCTGGGTGGCTATGGCTACACCTTC
NA	many	TRBV29-1	TRBJ2-5	CSARREVVETQYF	TGCAGCGCCCGCAGGGAGGTAGTGGAGACCCAGTACTTC
NA	many	TRBV20-1	TRBJ2-5	CSAGMTGNLKETQYF	TGCAGTGCCGGAATGACGGGGAACCTTAAAGAGACCCAGTACTTC
TRBD1	many	TRBV18	TRBJ1-1	CASSRTGVLTEAFF	TGTGCCAGCTCACGTACAGGGGTCTTGACTGAAGCTTTCTTT
TRBD2	many	TRBV5-1	TRBJ2-1	CASSLVLAGANEQFF	TGCGCCAGCAGCTTGGTCCTAGCGGGAGCCAATGAGCAGTTCTTC
NA	many	TRBV5-1	TRBJ2-2	CASSLKGVNTGELFF	TGCGCCAGCAGCTTAAAAGGGGTGAACACCGGGGAGCTGTTTTTT
TRBD2	many	TRBV7-2	TRBJ2-4	CASSHLAGLDIQYF	TGTGCCAGCAGCCATTTAGCGGGGTTAGACATTCAGTACTTC
TRBD2	NA	TRBV15	TRBJ2-3	CATSSLAGGGDTQYF	TGTGCCACCAGCAGTCTAGCGGGGGGAGGTGATACGCAGTATTTT
NA	many	TRBV27	TRBJ2-7	CASSLGDNSYEQYF	TGTGCCAGCAGTTTAGGGGACAACTCCTACGAGCAGTACTTC
TRBD1	many	TRBV5-1	TRBJ2-3	CASSHAGTGGDTQYF	TGCGCCAGCAGCCACGCCGGGACAGGGGGAGATACGCAGTATTTT
NA	many	TRBV28	TRBJ1-5	CASTLPGGRSQPQHF	TGTGCCAGCACCCTACCCGGGGGGCGTAGCCAGCCCCAGCATTTT
TRBD1	many	TRBV18	TRBJ2-7	CASSRGTGLGEQYF	TGTGCCAGCTCACGAGGGACAGGTCTAGGAGAGCAGTACTTC
NA	many	TRBV5-1	TRBJ1-2	CASSVEGRVGYTF	TGCGCCAGCAGCGTTGAGGGACGAGTTGGCTACACCTTC
NA	NA	TRBV14	TRBJ2-1	CASSMGHHNEQFF	TGTGCCAGCAGCATGGGGCACCACAATGAGCAGTTCTTC